The 11 T cell receptor beta chains reported below all come from one sample, sequenced in a study of human T cells and chemical hapten exposure. TCRdb analysed the RACE reads with MiXCR anew, one entry per CDR3 protein. The table includes about 350,000 distinct CDR3 sequences, roughly 6% detected once. Specified time point: pre-sensitization, week 0. Treatment here: therapeutic diphenylcyclopropenone sensitization with weekly scalp DPC. Here the sequenced sample was whole blood, taken in connection with sensitization to the hapten diphenylcyclopropenone (DPC). The receptors derive from a woman aged 18 to 35 with alopecia areata. Some clones in this sample may be carry-over from other donors' samples.

This clonotype was counted at least ten times. V gene TRBV29-1 combines with J gene TRBJ2-3, with a tentative D call TRBD1 (5 bases). V lost 3 bases and J lost 1, with 11 bases in between. CDR3 length: 14 residues. Germline V CDR1 and CDR2: SQVTM, ANQGSEA. The CDR3 is CSVDWGGGTDTQYF. DNA for the CDR3: TGCAGCGTTGATTGGGGCGGAGGCACAGATACGCAGTATTTT.

This clonotype occurred many times. V usage is TRBV6-5 and J usage is TRBJ2-2, with 8 positions matching TRBD2. The CDR3 has 15 amino acids. The trim removed 7 bases at V and 4 bases at J, leaving 8 bases unmatched. The germline V gene has CDR1 MNHEY and CDR2 SVGAGI. The CDR3 region is CASTLAGSTTGELFF. The CDR3, as DNA: TGTGCCAGCACCTTAGCGGGGTCCACCACCGGGGAGCTGTTTTTT.

This clonotype came up a few times. The J gene is TRBJ2-3, the V gene TRBV7-2; TRBD2 agrees at 8 bases. Trimming took 5 bases from V and 4 from J; bases not matched to a gene: 20. The CDR3 is 19 amino acids. CDR1 and CDR2 from the germline V gene are SGHTA and FQGNSA. CDR3 nucleotide sequence: TGTGCCAGCAGCCAGTTCACTTCCCCGCGGACTAGCATCGCAGATACGCAGTATTTT. As protein: CASSQFTSPRTSIADTQYF.

There are a few counts of this clonotype. V gene TRBV15 combines with J gene TRBJ2-7; D is undetermined. Looked up from germline, CDR1 is LNHNV and CDR2 is YYDKDF (reference sequence). V lost 1 base, J lost 5 bases, and 24 bases lay in between. The CDR3 has 18 amino acids. The CDR3 protein is CATSRVYPPGPKPNEQYF. CDR3 nucleotides: TGTGCCACCAGCAGAGTTTACCCCCCGGGCCCCAAGCCCAACGAGCAGTACTTC.

The J gene is TRBJ1-1, the V gene TRBV27; a possible D gene is TRBD1 (6 bases). The CDR3 runs to 16 residues. Trimming took 3 bases from V and 6 from J, leaving 20 bases between them. CDR1 is MNHEY and CDR2 is SMNVEV in the germline V gene (reference sequence). The CDR3 sequence: CASSFGGGASIAEAFF. DNA of the CDR3: TGTGCCAGCAGTTTCGGAGGGGGGGCGAGTATCGCTGAAGCTTTCTTT.

This clonotype was counted only a few times. J is TRBJ2-3 and V is TRBV10-3; D not certain. V gave up 7 bases and J gave up 4 bases, with 9 bases separating them. CDR3 size: 12 residues. Germline CDR1 ENHRY, CDR2 SYGVKD. This chain's CDR3 is CAINGDADTQYF. CDR3 in DNA: TGTGCCATCAATGGCGACGCAGATACGCAGTATTTT.

In this sample, this clonotype turned up many times. The gene calls are TRBV28 and TRBJ2-7, with TRBD2 identical over 14 bases. This CDR3 comprises 20 residues. J lost 6 bases, V lost 4 bases, and 20 bases had no gene match. The V gene's germline CDR1 is MDHEN and CDR2 SYDVKM. The CDR3 here is CASSSNPAGTSGGKALEQYF. In DNA, the CDR3 is TGTGCCAGCAGTTCGAACCCAGCCGGGACTAGCGGGGGAAAGGCCCTCGAGCAGTACTTC. Filled out from reference TRBV28 and TRBJ2-7, the complete variable domain reads DVKVTQSSRYLVKRTGEKVFLECVQDMDHENMFWYRQDPGLGLRLIYFSYDVKMKEKGDIPEGYSVSREKKERFSLILESASTNQTSMYLCASSSNPAGTSGGKALEQYFGPGTRLTVT.

V is TRBV5-4 and J is TRBJ1-1; 8 nucleotides line up with TRBD1. The CDR3 extends over 13 amino acids. The ends lost 4 bases at V and 5 bases at J; junction bases unmatched: 4. The germline CDR1 and CDR2 sequences are SGHNT and YYREEE (reference sequence). Here the CDR3 reads CASSPGQETEAFF. For the CDR3, the DNA is TGTGCCAGCAGCCCGGGACAGGAGACTGAAGCTTTCTTT.

This clonotype was observed at least ten times. This chain links TRBV20-1 with TRBJ2-3; possible D gene TRBD2, 6 bases. V was cut by 3 bases and J by 3 bases, with 13 bases left in between. The CDR3 spans 14 residues. The germline V gene encodes CDR1 DFQATT and CDR2 SNEGSKA (reference sequence). For the CDR3, the DNA is TGCAGTGCTAGGCCGACTAGGGGAACAGATACGCAGTATTTT. Protein sequence: CSARPTRGTDTQYF.

The chain has TRBV7-3 and TRBJ1-1; 7 bases align to TRBD1. Germline V gene sequence: CDR1 SGHTA, CDR2 FQGTGA. J gave up 2 bases and V 6 bases, and 6 bases lay outside the gene matches. This CDR3 region has 14 residues. This CDR3 is CASSFAGGNTEAFF. The CDR3, as DNA: TGTGCCAGCAGTTTCGCAGGGGGTAACACTGAAGCTTTCTTT.

In this sample, this clonotype turned up a few times. CDR3 DNA: TGTGCCGCGAGTAGGGGCGCCTTCTACGAGCAGTACTTC. It codes for CAASRGAFYEQYF. The chain recombines TRBV6-2 or TRBV6-3 with TRBJ2-7, with a possible D match to TRBD1 (5 bases). CDR3 size: 13 residues. Germline loops: CDR1 MNHEY, CDR2 SVGEGT. Deletions cut 11 bases from V and 3 bases from J, with 17 bases between.